What follows is one T cell receptor (beta chain) and its context. The sample is drawn from a study of memory CD4+ T cells and cytomegalovirus serostatus. Overall study context: Healthy Belgian adult donors included several CMV-positive and some 24 CMV-negative people.

Profiling relied on immunoSEQ multiplex PCR, and the TCRdb table lists in-frame clones only, not all of them. The repertoire holds 70,000 to 90,000 clones, with around 82% as singletons. There are 14 residues in the CDR3. Trimming cost V 2 bases and J 0 bases, with 5 bases left between them. Looked up from germline, CDR1 is KGHSH and CDR2 is LQKENI. The sort gate was single viable CD3+CD4+CD8-CD45RO+ cells for memory CD4+ T cells. CMV serostatus came from serum IgG against pp150, pp28, p38, p52. CD4+ T cells were isolated by positive magnetic selection. The chain uses TRBV18 and TRBJ1-3; D gene uncertain. Sequenced: memory CD4+ T cells from blood. The sequence was obtained from an adult in good health and CMV-seropositive. The DNA of the CDR3 is TGTGCCAGCTCACCAGTCGACTCTGGAAACACCATATATTTT. Its protein is CASSPVDSGNTIYF. The whole variable domain, filled in from reference TRBV18 and TRBJ1-3, reads NAGVMQNPRHLVRRRGQEARLRCSPMKGHSHVYWYRQLPEEGLKFMVYLQKENIIDESGMPKERFSAEFPKEGPSILRIQQVVRGDSAAYFCASSPVDSGNTIYFGEGSWLTVV.